The 2 T cell receptor beta chains below all came from one sample that was sequenced in a study of response to subunit inactivated influenza vaccine. TCRdb used MiXCR to reprocess the RT-PCR reads, holding one entry per CDR3 protein. The repertoire holds roughly 790,000 distinct CDR3 sequences, with about 20% as singletons. The sequencing used PBMCs from blood, collected more than 4 days after vaccination. Receptors originate from a man between 50 and 59 years old who received an inactivated influenza vaccine.

This clonotype was found a few times. V usage is TRBV20-1 and J usage is TRBJ2-1; 7 nucleotides agree with TRBD2. The V segment lost 0 bases and the J segment 6 bases; nucleotides outside the gene matches: 11. The CDR3 spans 16 residues. Germline V CDR1 and CDR2: DFQATT, SNEGSKA (reference sequence). CDR3 amino acids: CSARDIAGRGFNEQFF. The DNA for the CDR3 is TGCAGTGCTAGAGATATCGCGGGGAGGGGTTTCAATGAGCAGTTCTTC.

The chain has TRBV2 and TRBJ2-1, with D unclear. V dropped 7 bases and J dropped 6 bases, with 10 bases sitting between them. There are 12 residues in the CDR3. Per germline, CDR1 SNHLY and CDR2 FYNNEI. CDR3 bases: TGTGCCAGCAAAAGACTGGTCAATGAGCAGTTCTTC. It is translated as CASKRLVNEQFF.